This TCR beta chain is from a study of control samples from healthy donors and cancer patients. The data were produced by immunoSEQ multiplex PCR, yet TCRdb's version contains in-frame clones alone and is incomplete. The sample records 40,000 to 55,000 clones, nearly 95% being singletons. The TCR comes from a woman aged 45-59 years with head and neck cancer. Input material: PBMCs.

The DNA of the CDR3 is TGTGCCTGGGACGCAGGGGCAACTCTAAGCTCTGGAAACACCATATATTTT. This encodes CAWDAGATLSSGNTIYF. The chain combines TRBV30 with TRBJ1-3, with D perhaps matching TRBD1 (6 bases). This CDR3 spans 17 amino acids. Between the trimmed V and J ends, which lost 5 bases and 0 bases, there was a span of 20 bases. In germline, CDR1 is GTSNPN, CDR2 SVGIG (reference sequence).